This paragraph covers one TCR beta chain sequence. The target antigen is unknown. This specimen belongs to a study of cytomegalovirus exposure and HLA in healthy donors. Findings and caveats of the study: Fewer N-insertions than the 666-donor mean were reportedly shown by an Asian-associated ancestry cluster in a later analysis.

Unmatched junction bases numbered 2, after V lost 3 bases and J lost 3 bases. This CDR3 has 14 amino acids. Germline CDR1 LGHNA, CDR2 YSLEER. Use of 60 Vbeta and 13 Jbeta primers characterized the PCR. Data came from immunoSEQ multiplex PCR; TCRdb stores just in-frame clones and leaves some out. Altogether 100,000 or so clones are present, more than 60% being singletons, with the ten largest covering about 4.5%. Sequencing was performed on PBMCs. The clonotype originates from a woman between 18 and 29 years old in good health and CMV-seropositive. This chain links TRBV4-3 with TRBJ2-7, with 10 positions matching TRBD2. This CDR3 is CASSHLAGDYEQYF. In nucleotides, the CDR3 is TGCGCCAGCAGCCACCTAGCGGGGGACTACGAGCAGTACTTC.